The 18 T cell receptor beta chains presented below share a single source sample, sequenced in a study of early T cells in non-severe SARS-CoV-2 infection. TCRdb processed the 5' RACE reads anew with MiXCR; each CDR3 protein has one entry. In the table there are tens of thousands of distinct CDR3 sequences, around 5% of which are singletons. Sample: whole blood. These receptors all come from an adult who was a healthcare worker with PCR-confirmed SARS-CoV-2 infection or an uninfected control (not recorded which).

The table lists this clonotype with a few counts. J is TRBJ2-1 and V is TRBV19; TRBD2 is a possible D gene (6 bases). The CDR3 loop spans 14 amino acids. Germline CDR1 LNHDA, CDR2 SQIVND (reference sequence). V was cut by 3 bases and J by 6 bases, with 12 bases left in between. This CDR3 reads CASSIGGGANEQFF. The CDR3 DNA follows: TGTGCCAGTAGTATCGGGGGAGGAGCCAATGAGCAGTTCTTC.

The chain couples TRBV11-2 to TRBJ1-2; D is perhaps TRBD1 (6 bases). CDR1 and CDR2 (germline): SGHAT, FQNNGV. The CDR3 is 14 residues long. Between the trimmed V and J ends, which lost 5 bases and 4 bases, there was a span of 14 bases. The CDR3 nucleotides read TGTGCCAGCAGCCCTCTTGGACAGCCCTATGGCTACACCTTC. Its translation is CASSPLGQPYGYTF.

This clonotype was picked up many times. V and J are TRBV28 and TRBJ2-2; D call uncertain. Trimming cost V 2 bases and J 5 bases, with 3 bases left between them. Looked up from germline, CDR1 is MDHEN and CDR2 is SYDVKM. The CDR3 has 12 residues. CDR3 in DNA: TGTGCCAGCAGTTTAGGGACCGGGGAGCTGTTTTTT. Translation gives CASSLGTGELFF.

This clonotype was seen a handful of times. The rearrangement links TRBV10-3 to TRBJ2-7, with TRBD2 as a possible D gene (5 bases). Germline V gene lookup returns CDR1 ENHRY and CDR2 SYGVKD. V was shortened by 2 bases and J by 9 bases, with 26 bases between the two germline ends. The CDR3 contains 17 residues. CDR3 protein: CAISETRPGGEGVGQYF. CDR3 nucleotides: TGTGCCATCAGTGAGACTCGTCCGGGCGGTGAGGGAGTAGGGCAGTACTTC.

This clonotype has at least ten counts. The chain recombines TRBV20-1 with TRBJ1-4; a possible D gene is TRBD1 (5 bases). Germline assignment: CDR1 DFQATT and CDR2 SNEGSKA (reference sequence). The V and J ends lost 3 bases and 5 bases respectively, with 13 bases between them. This CDR3 is 14 amino acids long. The CDR3, as DNA: TGCAGTGCTAGCCCGGGGGGTCGGAATGAAAAACTGTTTTTT. This codes for CSASPGGRNEKLFF.

This clonotype was counted ten times or more. The V call is TRBV12-3 or TRBV12-4, the J call TRBJ2-1; no reliable D call. V lost 2 bases, J lost 5 bases, and 4 bases lay in between. The CDR3 is 12 amino acids. The CDR3 DNA sequence: TGTGCCAGCAGTTTACGCAACAATGAGCAGTTCTTC. This codes for CASSLRNNEQFF.

The V gene is TRBV9, the J gene TRBJ2-3; TRBD2 matches at 9 bases. In germline, CDR1 is SGDLS, CDR2 YYNGEE. The CDR3 loop spans 16 amino acids. J was trimmed by 3 bases and V by 4 bases; bases with no gene match: 9. The CDR3 reads CASSHEGTSGTDTQYF. Here the CDR3 DNA reads TGTGCCAGCAGCCACGAAGGAACTAGCGGGACAGATACGCAGTATTTT.

As regards this clonotype: A read error is possible here, since a much larger clone lies one base away. The chain carries TRBV6-1 and TRBJ2-2; no firm D call. The germline V gene encodes CDR1 MNHNS and CDR2 SASEGT. The CDR3 is made up of 15 amino acids. Here the CDR3 DNA reads TGTGCCAGCAGTGAAGCCCAACTTCGCACCGAGGAGCTGTTTTTT. Its translation is CASSEAQLRTEELFF.

This clonotype was counted between two and nine times. V and J are TRBV20-1 and TRBJ2-7; 9 nucleotides match TRBD2. CDR3 length: 15 residues. V dropped 6 bases and J dropped 3; count of bases not matched to a gene: 12. Germline V lookup: CDR1 DFQATT, CDR2 SNEGSKA (reference sequence). The CDR3 DNA sequence: TGCAGTGCCGCCGACGGGACTAGCAACAGCTACGAGCAGTACTTC. Protein sequence: CSAADGTSNSYEQYF.

By share, this clonotype counts as medium-sized. This chain connects TRBV10-3 to TRBJ2-2, with D uncertain. Germline CDR1 ENHRY, CDR2 SYGVKD. With 4 bases removed from V and 1 base from J, the gap between germline ends came to 7 bases. The CDR3 extends over 14 amino acids. CDR3 amino acids: CAISAEVNTGELFF. DNA for the CDR3: TGTGCCATCAGTGCGGAAGTGAACACCGGGGAGCTGTTTTTT.

This clonotype was picked up many times. The chain has TRBV20-1 and TRBJ2-1; D is uncertain. The CDR3 is 16 residues long. Per the germline V gene, CDR1 is DFQATT and CDR2 is SNEGSKA (reference sequence). Trimming removed 3 bases from V and 8 bases from J, with 23 bases in between. The CDR3 here is CSARVFRWQEYDEQFF. The CDR3 region has the DNA TGCAGTGCTAGGGTGTTCCGGTGGCAGGAGTACGATGAGCAGTTCTTC.

The chain carries TRBV7-2 and TRBJ1-1, with D uncertain. Germline CDR1 reads SGHTA; CDR2 reads FQGNSA. The CDR3 is made up of 15 amino acids. Trimming left V 2 bases short and J 2 bases short, with 12 bases between. The CDR3 nucleotides are TGTGCCAGCAGCTTAATCGGACGGCCTAACACTGAAGCTTTCTTT. Translated, it gives CASSLIGRPNTEAFF.

This clonotype was recorded many times. The V gene is TRBV27, the J gene TRBJ1-1; no firm D call. The CDR3 runs to 15 residues. Germline V gene data show CDR1 as MNHEY and CDR2 as SMNVEV (reference sequence). V gave up 0 bases and J gave up 4 bases, with 12 bases separating them. The CDR3 spells CASSLSPGLVTEAFF. The DNA for the CDR3 is TGTGCCAGCAGTTTATCGCCCGGGTTAGTCACTGAAGCTTTCTTT.

This clonotype came up many times. The chain uses TRBV6-4 and TRBJ2-1; D might be TRBD1 or TRBD2, each matching 6 bases. The germline gives CDR1 MRHNA, CDR2 SNTAGT. CDR3 length equals 14 residues. Trimming removed 6 bases from V and 4 bases from J, with 13 bases in between. Here the CDR3 DNA reads TGTGCCAGCAGCGAGGGGGGACAATACAATGAGCAGTTCTTC. Encoded protein: CASSEGGQYNEQFF.

The chain carries TRBV30 and TRBJ2-1, with D uncertain. CDR1 is GTSNPN, CDR2 SVGIG, per germline (reference sequence). Between the trimmed V and J ends, which lost 2 bases and 2 bases, there was a span of 7 bases. The CDR3 length is 13 residues. In DNA form, the CDR3 reads TGTGCCTGGAGTCCGGGTACCTACAATGAGCAGTTCTTC. Residues: CAWSPGTYNEQFF.

This clonotype was recorded at least ten times. The chain uses TRBV28 and TRBJ2-7, with D perhaps being TRBD1 or TRBD2 (5 bases each). The V and J ends lost 2 bases and 3 bases respectively, with 20 bases between them. The CDR3 runs 17 residues. Germline V gene data show CDR1 as MDHEN and CDR2 as SYDVKM. CDR3 loop: CASSLRGDQGPNYEQYF. The DNA of the CDR3 is TGTGCCAGCAGTTTACGAGGGGACCAGGGTCCCAACTACGAGCAGTACTTC.

This clonotype was seen at least ten times. V usage is TRBV6-5 and J usage is TRBJ2-3; a possible D gene is TRBD2 (6 bases). CDR1 MNHEY and CDR2 SVGAGI come from the germline V gene. Trimming took 0 bases from V and 3 from J, leaving 10 bases between them. The CDR3 extends over 15 amino acids. In DNA form, the CDR3 reads TGTGCCAGCAGTTACTCGGCAGGGAGGACAGATACGCAGTATTTT. This translates into CASSYSAGRTDTQYF.

This clonotype was recorded at least ten times. The chain recombines TRBV19 with TRBJ1-2; unclear D gene. Trimming cost V 4 bases and J 10 bases, with 16 bases left between them. CDR3 length: 13 residues. CDR1 and CDR2 from the germline V gene are LNHDA and SQIVND (reference sequence). CDR3 nucleotide sequence: TGTGCCAGTAGTACCGACCTTCCTTCGGCCTACACCTTC. It encodes CASSTDLPSAYTF.